The rows below give T cell receptor beta chains drawn from one sample of a study of T cells in Graves' hyperthyroidism and ophthalmopathy. In TCRdb, the multiplex PCR reads were re-called with MiXCR into one record per CDR3 protein. The repertoire holds 300,000 to 450,000 distinct CDR3 sequences, with about 14% as singletons. The sample consisted of blood. The receptors here all came from a young man with Graves' hyperthyroidism that later progressed to Graves' ophthalmopathy. CDR3s include the opening cysteine and the closing phenylalanine or tryptophan. The D gene is left open where the match is weak. The size field is filled for only some rows; it gives once, few, many or a size class.

.,TRBJ1-1,TRBV2,many,CASSEYRNTEAFF,TGTGCCAGCAGTGAGTACCGGAACACTGAAGCTTTCTTT
TRBD2,TRBJ2-1,TRBV5-1,.,CASSLASGGAWEQFF,TGCGCCAGCAGCTTGGCCAGCGGGGGGGCATGGGAGCAGTTCTTC
.,TRBJ1-3,TRBV7-8,.,CASPRNTIYF,TGTGCCAGCCCTAGAAACACCATATATTTT
TRBD1,TRBJ1-5,TRBV6-1,many,CASSSPGQGDQPQHF,TGTGCCAGCAGTTCTCCGGGACAGGGGGATCAGCCCCAGCATTTT
.,TRBJ2-1,TRBV20-1,.,CSARSHQGGSYNEQFF,TGCAGTGCTAGATCCCATCAGGGGGGCTCCTACAATGAGCAGTTCTTC
TRBD1,TRBJ1-1,TRBV29-1,.,CSVVSWGDRGTEAFF,TGCAGCGTTGTATCATGGGGGGACAGGGGCACTGAAGCTTTCTTT
.,TRBJ2-2,TRBV13,many,CASSLGDTGELFF,TGTGCCAGCAGCTTAGGGGACACCGGGGAGCTGTTTTTT
.,TRBJ1-5,TRBV29-1,many,CSIMVDSNQPQHF,TGCAGCATCATGGTGGATAGCAATCAGCCCCAGCATTTT
TRBD2,TRBJ2-7,TRBV6-9,.,CASSYSKRGGSYEQYF,TGTGCCAGCAGTTATTCTAAGCGGGGGGGCTCCTACGAGCAGTACTTC
.,TRBJ1-2,TRBV20-1,many,CSATPGRYGYTF,TGCAGTGCTACTCCAGGGCGGTATGGCTACACCTTC
.,TRBJ1-2,TRBV12-3/TRBV12-4,.,CASSLTAIGYNYGYTF,TGTGCCAGCAGTTTAACAGCCATAGGTTATAACTATGGCTACACCTTC
TRBD2,TRBJ2-5,TRBV13,few,CASSPGLAGGAGETQYF,TGTGCCAGCAGCCCGGGACTAGCGGGGGGGGCTGGAGAGACCCAGTACTTC
TRBD1,TRBJ1-5,TRBV28,.,CASSSPGQGLYQPQHF,TGTGCCAGCTCTTCACCGGGACAGGGTTTGTATCAGCCCCAGCATTTT
.,TRBJ1-6,TRBV2,many,CASSDDRIIGSPLHF,TGTGCCAGCAGTGATGACAGGATCATTGGTTCACCCCTCCACTTT
.,TRBJ2-7,TRBV4-1,.,CASSQDEVYEQYF,TGCGCCAGCAGCCAAGATGAGGTGTACGAGCAGTACTTC
TRBD2,TRBJ2-5,TRBV3-1,many,CASSQASGAQETQYF,TGTGCCAGCAGCCAAGCTAGCGGGGCACAAGAGACCCAGTACTTC
.,TRBJ1-6,TRBV28,.,CASSVRQLYNSPLHF,TGTGCCAGCAGTGTACGACAGCTATATAATTCACCCCTCCACTTT
.,TRBJ2-1,TRBV7-9,many,CASSAPPPRHNEQFF,TGTGCCAGCAGCGCCCCCCCCCCCCGGCACAATGAGCAGTTCTTC
TRBD2,TRBJ2-1,TRBV20-1,few,CSARSTSGGSYNEQFF,TGCAGTGCTAGATCTACTAGCGGGGGCTCCTACAATGAGCAGTTCTTC
TRBD1,TRBJ1-2,TRBV6-5,many,CASSYLGQGDYGYTF,TGTGCCAGCAGTTACCTAGGACAGGGGGACTATGGCTACACCTTC
TRBD2,TRBJ2-3,TRBV28,many,CASKSGGPYSSTDTQYF,TGTGCCAGCAAAAGCGGGGGGCCCTACTCTAGCACAGATACGCAGTATTTT
TRBD2,TRBJ2-1,TRBV18,.,CASAPAGTSGGNEQFF,TGTGCCAGCGCACCCGCTGGGACTAGCGGGGGGAATGAGCAGTTCTTC
.,TRBJ2-7,TRBV20-1,few,CSARDVRQGYEQYF,TGCAGTGCTAGAGATGTAAGGCAGGGTTACGAGCAGTACTTC
.,TRBJ2-3,TRBV2,many,CASSDSRTDTQYF,TGTGCCAGCAGTGACAGTCGCACAGATACGCAGTATTTT
.,TRBJ1-1,TRBV19,many,CASIDRSGTEAFF,TGTGCCAGTATCGACAGGTCGGGAACTGAAGCTTTCTTT
.,TRBJ1-1,TRBV19,.,CASSIYRGTEAFF,TGTGCCAGTAGTATTTATAGAGGCACTGAAGCTTTCTTT
.,TRBJ1-2,TRBV11-2,many,CASSLFEAGAGYTF,TGTGCCAGCAGCTTATTCGAGGCAGGGGCTGGCTACACCTTC
.,TRBJ1-3,TRBV27,many,CASLIRSGNTIYF,TGTGCCAGCCTGATTCGCTCTGGAAACACCATATATTTT
TRBD1,TRBJ1-4,TRBV10-3,few,CAISATGSRREKLFF,TGTGCCATCAGTGCGACAGGGAGTCGGCGAGAAAAACTGTTTTTT
.,TRBJ1-1,TRBV28,many,CASIGNTEAFF,TGTGCCAGCATTGGGAATACTGAAGCTTTCTTT
.,TRBJ1-1,TRBV7-3,.,CTSSPTGRRTEAFF,TGTACCAGCAGCCCGACAGGTCGGCGGACTGAAGCTTTCTTT
.,TRBJ1-2,TRBV3-1,many,CASSQVSSYGYTF,TGTGCCAGCAGCCAAGTGTCAAGCTATGGCTACACCTTC
.,TRBJ1-3,TRBV6-1,many,CASSEALGVSGNTIYF,TGTGCCAGCAGTGAAGCGCTTGGGGTGTCTGGAAACACCATATATTTT
.,TRBJ1-1,TRBV7-7,many,CASSLVPALFGAHLNTEAFF,TGTGCTAGCAGCTTAGTTCCAGCCCTTTTTGGGGCGCATCTGAACACTGAAGCTTTCTTT
.,TRBJ2-5,TRBV13,few,CASSLGGAEYGETQYF,TGTGCCAGCAGCTTAGGGGGGGCCGAGTATGGGGAGACCCAGTACTTC
.,TRBJ1-1,TRBV20-1,.,CSASRTVQPEAFF,TGCAGTGCTAGCCGGACAGTACAACCTGAAGCTTTCTTT
TRBD1,TRBJ1-2,TRBV27,many,CASSRLGQIAYGYTF,TGTGCCAGCAGTCGGCTGGGACAGATAGCCTATGGCTACACCTTC
.,TRBJ2-1,TRBV28,many,CASTLDQVRYNEQFF,TGTGCCAGCACCCTGGACCAAGTGAGGTACAATGAGCAGTTCTTC
TRBD2,TRBJ2-1,TRBV13,.,CASSSRTSGGAFLRREQFF,TGTGCCAGCAGCTCGCGGACTAGCGGGGGGGCCTTCCTTCGGAGGGAGCAGTTCTTC
.,TRBJ2-5,TRBV25-1,few,CASSVGPYHQETQYF,TGTGCCAGCAGTGTTGGACCTTACCATCAAGAGACCCAGTACTTC
TRBD1,TRBJ1-1,TRBV5-1,.,CASTLDRLNTEAFF,TGCGCCAGCACCCTGGACAGGTTAAACACTGAAGCTTTCTTT
.,TRBJ2-1,TRBV20-1,few,CSAPTRTGSSYNEQFF,TGCAGTGCTCCGACGCGAACTGGGAGCTCCTACAATGAGCAGTTCTTC
.,TRBJ2-7,TRBV30,many,CACSVGSYEQYF,TGTGCCTGCTCCGTTGGCTCCTACGAGCAGTACTTC
.,TRBJ2-3,TRBV20-1,many,CSARGTSSTDTQYF,TGCAGTGCTAGAGGAACTTCTAGCACAGATACGCAGTATTTT
.,TRBJ1-1,TRBV13,many,CASSLMRWGIGTEAFF,TGTGCCAGCAGCTTAATGCGTTGGGGGATTGGCACTGAAGCTTTCTTT
.,TRBJ2-1,TRBV30,few,CAWSVVGRSYNEQFF,TGTGCCTGGAGTGTGGTGGGCCGGTCCTACAATGAGCAGTTCTTC
.,TRBJ2-7,TRBV6-1,few,CASSQTGTNYEQYF,TGTGCCAGCAGTCAAACCGGGACAAACTACGAGCAGTACTTC
.,TRBJ1-5,TRBV10-3,.,CAIGKESNQPQHF,TGTGCCATTGGAAAAGAGAGCAATCAGCCCCAGCATTTT
TRBD2,TRBJ2-1,TRBV4-1,few,CASSLLAGKQFF,TGCGCCAGCAGCCTATTAGCGGGAAAGCAGTTCTTC
.,TRBJ2-7,TRBV9,.,CASSAHLDGYEQYF,TGTGCCAGCAGCGCCCATCTGGACGGATACGAGCAGTACTTC
.,TRBJ2-1,TRBV30,.,CACTGGVYVYNEQFF,TGTGCCTGTACAGGAGGGGTTTACGTTTACAATGAGCAGTTCTTC
.,TRBJ2-7,TRBV11-3,many,CASSPRRGPLEQYF,TGTGCCAGCAGCCCACGCAGGGGCCCCCTCGAGCAGTACTTC